Sequencing of this T cell receptor beta chain was carried out in a study of blood T cell repertoires in COVID-19. Study-wide context: Sources were T cells, B-cell-depleted T cells, or PBMCs; the material itself was cDNA or gDNA.

V lost 1 base and J 7 bases, leaving 7 bases between the germline ends. This CDR3 comprises 12 residues. The germline V gene has CDR1 LGHNA and CDR2 YSLEER. The assay was immunoSEQ multiplex PCR, and TCRdb's table has in-frame clones only and misses some. The data hold approximately 180,000 clones, with more than 85% observed a single time. The sequenced material came from PBMCs or T cells enriched from blood (not recorded which). The V and J genes are TRBV4-3 and TRBJ1-2; D not certain. This TCR was sampled from a human donor with acute COVID-19. The donor label of this sample is uncertain. DNA of the CDR3: TGCGCCAGCAGCCAAGGGTCCGGTGGCTACACCTTC. This encodes CASSQGSGGYTF.